This T cell receptor beta chain is from a study of monozygotic twins with inflammatory bowel disease. Overall study findings and caveats: Repertoires of patients may have been made more variable by differing immunosuppressive treatments. The sharing of clonotypes with others was lower in IBD patients than in healthy twins, especially with disease activity. A reduction in TCRbeta diversity (inverse Simpson) was seen in IBD patients relative to healthy co-twins.

In the case of this clonotype: The antigen remains unidentified.

TCRdb reprocessed the 5' RACE reads, with one entry per CDR3 protein and no DNA. Its table lists some 99,000 distinct CDR3 sequences. The CDR3 runs to 14 residues. Germline values: CDR1 SGHKS, CDR2 YYEKEE (reference sequence). What was sequenced was blood. The receptor was isolated from a human donor with ulcerative colitis or Crohn's disease, or a healthy co-twin of an affected twin (not recorded which). The V gene is TRBV5-5, the J gene TRBJ1-5; checking the TCRdb D call of TRBD1 is not possible without DNA. CDR3 amino acids: CASSKDRGPQPQHF.